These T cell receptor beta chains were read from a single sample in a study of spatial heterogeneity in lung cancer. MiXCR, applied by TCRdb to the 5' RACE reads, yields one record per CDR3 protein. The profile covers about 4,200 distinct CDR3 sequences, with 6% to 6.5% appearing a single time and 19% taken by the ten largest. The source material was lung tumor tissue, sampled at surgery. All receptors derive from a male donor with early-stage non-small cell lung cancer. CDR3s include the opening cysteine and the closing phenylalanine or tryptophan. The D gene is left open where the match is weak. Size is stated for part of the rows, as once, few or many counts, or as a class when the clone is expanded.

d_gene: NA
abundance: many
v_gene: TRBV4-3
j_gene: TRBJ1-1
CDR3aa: CASSQDLGISVTNTEAFF
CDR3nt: TGCGCCAGCAGCCAAGATCTAGGGATTAGCGTGACCAACACTGAAGCTTTCTTT

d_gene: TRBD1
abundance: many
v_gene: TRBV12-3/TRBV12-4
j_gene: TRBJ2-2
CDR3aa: CASSSTGTGSGELFF
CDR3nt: TGTGCCAGCAGCTCTACCGGGACAGGGTCCGGGGAGCTGTTTTTT

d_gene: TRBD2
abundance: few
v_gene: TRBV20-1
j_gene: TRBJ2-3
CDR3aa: CSAREGLNTQYF
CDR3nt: TGCAGTGCTAGAGAGGGACTAAATACGCAGTATTTT

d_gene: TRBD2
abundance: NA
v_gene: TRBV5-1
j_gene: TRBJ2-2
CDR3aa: CASSFSSGSPNTGELFF
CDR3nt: TGCGCCAGCAGCTTTAGTAGCGGGAGCCCGAACACCGGGGAGCTGTTTTTT

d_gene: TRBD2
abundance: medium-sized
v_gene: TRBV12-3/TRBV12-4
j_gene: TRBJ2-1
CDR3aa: CASSSRAGAHNEQFF
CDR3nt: TGTGCCAGCAGTTCTCGGGCGGGAGCCCACAATGAGCAGTTCTTC

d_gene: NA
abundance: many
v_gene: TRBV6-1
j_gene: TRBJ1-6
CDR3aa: CASKSSQGPNLHNSPLHF
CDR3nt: TGTGCCAGCAAGAGCAGCCAGGGGCCAAATTTACACAATTCACCCCTCCACTTT

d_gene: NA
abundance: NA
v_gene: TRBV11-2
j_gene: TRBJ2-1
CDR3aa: CASSLMATYNEQFF
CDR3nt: TGTGCCAGCAGCTTAATGGCTACTTACAATGAGCAGTTCTTC

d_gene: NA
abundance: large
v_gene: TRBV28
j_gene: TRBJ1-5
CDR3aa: CGVDGQHF
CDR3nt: TGTGGGGTGGACGGTCAGCATTTT

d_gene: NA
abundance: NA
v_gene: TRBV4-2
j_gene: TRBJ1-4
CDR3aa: CASSQDQGRENEKLFF
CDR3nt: TGTGCCAGCAGCCAAGATCAAGGACGGGAGAATGAAAAACTGTTTTTT

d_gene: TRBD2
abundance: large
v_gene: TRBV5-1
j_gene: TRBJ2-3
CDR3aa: CASSPPEREGDTQYF
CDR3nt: TGCGCCAGCAGCCCCCCTGAGCGGGAGGGGGATACGCAGTATTTT

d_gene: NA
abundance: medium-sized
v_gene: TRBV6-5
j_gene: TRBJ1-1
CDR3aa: CASSYVGKNTEAFF
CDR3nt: TGTGCCAGCAGTTACGTAGGCAAGAACACTGAAGCTTTCTTT

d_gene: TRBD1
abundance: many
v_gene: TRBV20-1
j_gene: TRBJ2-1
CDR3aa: CSARGRGLNLYNEQFF
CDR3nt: TGCAGTGCTAGAGGCAGGGGGCTTAATCTGTACAATGAGCAGTTCTTC

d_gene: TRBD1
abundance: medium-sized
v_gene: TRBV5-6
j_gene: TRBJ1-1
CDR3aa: CASSPERDRAYTEAFF
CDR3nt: TGTGCCAGCAGCCCGGAGCGGGACAGGGCATACACTGAAGCTTTCTTT

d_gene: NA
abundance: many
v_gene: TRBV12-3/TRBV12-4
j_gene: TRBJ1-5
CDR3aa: CASSFRAGGNQPQHF
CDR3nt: TGTGCCAGCAGTTTCAGAGCTGGGGGCAATCAGCCCCAGCATTTT

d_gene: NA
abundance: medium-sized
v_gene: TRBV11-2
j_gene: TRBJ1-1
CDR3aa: CASSLKQGYTEAFF
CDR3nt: TGTGCCAGCAGCTTGAAACAGGGCTACACTGAAGCTTTCTTT

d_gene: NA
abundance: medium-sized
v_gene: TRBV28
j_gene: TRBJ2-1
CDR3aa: CASSSHILQAGSEQFF
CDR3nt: TGTGCCAGCAGTTCCCACATCCTGCAGGCTGGGAGTGAGCAGTTCTTC

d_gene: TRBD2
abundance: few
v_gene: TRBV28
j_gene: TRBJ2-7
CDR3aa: CASTQGGRDSYEQYF
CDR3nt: TGTGCCAGCACCCAGGGCGGGAGAGACTCCTACGAGCAGTACTTC

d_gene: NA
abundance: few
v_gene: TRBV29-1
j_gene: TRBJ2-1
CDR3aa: CSGAKGGGYNEQFF
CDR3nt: TGCAGCGGCGCCAAGGGGGGCGGGTACAATGAGCAGTTCTTC

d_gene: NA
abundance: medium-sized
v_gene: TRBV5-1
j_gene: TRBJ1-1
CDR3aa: CASSLSGEAEAFF
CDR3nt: TGCGCCAGCAGCTTGTCAGGGGAGGCTGAAGCTTTCTTT

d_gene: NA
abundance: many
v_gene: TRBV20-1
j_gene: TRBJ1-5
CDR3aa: CSARDARRGNQPQHF
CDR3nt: TGCAGTGCTAGAGATGCCAGGCGGGGGAATCAGCCCCAGCATTTT

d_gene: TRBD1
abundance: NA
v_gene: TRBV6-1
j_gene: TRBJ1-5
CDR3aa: CASTPGQGSDQPQHF
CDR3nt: TGTGCCAGCACCCCGGGACAGGGGTCCGATCAGCCCCAGCATTTT

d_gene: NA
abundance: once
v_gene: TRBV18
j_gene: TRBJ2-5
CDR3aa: CASSPGYQETQYF
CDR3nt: TGTGCCAGCTCACCAGGGTACCAAGAGACCCAGTACTTC

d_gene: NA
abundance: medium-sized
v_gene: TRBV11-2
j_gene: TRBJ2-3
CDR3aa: CASNPGASTDTQYF
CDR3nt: TGTGCCAGTAACCCAGGGGCTAGCACAGATACGCAGTATTTT

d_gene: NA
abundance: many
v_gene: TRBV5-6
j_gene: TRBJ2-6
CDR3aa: CASSLWGPLSGANVLTF
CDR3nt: TGTGCCAGCAGCTTGTGGGGGCCTTTGAGTGGGGCCAACGTCCTGACTTTC

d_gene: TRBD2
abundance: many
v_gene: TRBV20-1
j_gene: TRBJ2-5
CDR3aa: CSARRASGGPRETQYF
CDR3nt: TGCAGTGCTAGAAGGGCTAGCGGGGGCCCCAGAGAGACCCAGTACTTC

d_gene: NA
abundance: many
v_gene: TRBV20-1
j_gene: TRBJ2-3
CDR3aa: CSARGTITDTQYF
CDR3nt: TGCAGTGCTAGAGGGACTATCACAGATACGCAGTATTTT

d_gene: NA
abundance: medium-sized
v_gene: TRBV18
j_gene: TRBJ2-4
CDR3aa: CASSPRLTDGAKNIQYF
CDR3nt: TGTGCCAGCTCACCAAGGCTTACAGATGGAGCCAAAAACATTCAGTACTTC

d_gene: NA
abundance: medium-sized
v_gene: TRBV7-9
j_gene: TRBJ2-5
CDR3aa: CASTIRDFQETQYF
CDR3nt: TGTGCCAGCACCATACGGGACTTCCAAGAGACCCAGTACTTC

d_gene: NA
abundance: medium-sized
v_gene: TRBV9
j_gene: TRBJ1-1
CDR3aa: CASSVGGGFWTEAFF
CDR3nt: TGTGCCAGCAGCGTAGGCGGAGGGTTTTGGACTGAAGCTTTCTTT

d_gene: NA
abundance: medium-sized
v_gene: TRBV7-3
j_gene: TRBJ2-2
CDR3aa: CASSLSHGTGPNTGELFF
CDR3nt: TGTGCCAGCAGCTTAAGCCATGGAACAGGGCCCAACACCGGGGAGCTGTTTTTT

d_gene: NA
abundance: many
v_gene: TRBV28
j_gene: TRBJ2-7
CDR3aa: CASQDSLGLYEQYF
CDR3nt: TGTGCCAGCCAGGACTCCCTGGGCCTCTACGAGCAGTACTTC

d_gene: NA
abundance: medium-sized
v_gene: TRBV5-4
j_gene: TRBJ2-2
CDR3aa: CASSLRPAAGELFF
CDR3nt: TGTGCCAGCAGCTTGAGGCCGGCGGCCGGGGAGCTGTTTTTT

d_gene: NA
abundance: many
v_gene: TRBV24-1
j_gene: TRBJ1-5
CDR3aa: CATSRGVNQPQHF
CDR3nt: TGTGCCACCAGTAGGGGGGTGAATCAGCCCCAGCATTTT

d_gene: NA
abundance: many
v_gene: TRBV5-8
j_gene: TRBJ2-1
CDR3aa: CASSLGGNEQFF
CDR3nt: TGTGCCAGCAGCTTGGGGGGGAATGAGCAGTTCTTC